This T cell receptor (beta chain) was sequenced in a study of T-cell reconstitution after alpha-beta-depleted transplantation in children. Researchers prepared the TCRbeta library using unique molecular identifiers, the study reports. A single record per CDR3 protein comes from TCRdb applying MiXCR to the PCR reads. The sample lists around 380,000 distinct CDR3 sequences, 11% occurring once. V shed 0 bases, J shed 7 bases, and the junction held 7 bases outside the gene matches. Germline V gives CDR1 WSHSY, CDR2 SAAADI. This CDR3 is built from 15 residues. This clonotype was counted a few times. The material was PBMCs from the stem cell graft donor, obtained from the stem cell graft. The TCR sequence derives from a human donor who donated a stem cell graft to a child with acute myeloid leukemia. The chain combines TRBV10-2 with TRBJ2-7, with 9 nucleotides matching TRBD2. The CDR3 DNA reads as TGCGCCAGCAGTGAGTCGCGGGAGGGCCGCGGAGAGCAGTACTTC. Protein product: CASSESREGRGEQYF.